The present entry profiles one T cell receptor (beta chain) with its context. This clone was seen once. Its antigen has not been determined. No much larger clonotype is one base removed from it; base qualities were not supplied. The sample belongs to a study of T cell responses to AZD1222 COVID-19 vaccine (dated by TCRdb to 2020 to 2022). Study-level background: TCR sequencing covered 230 to 250 trial participants: 200 to 210 given two doses of AZD1222 and 26 given two doses of MenACWY control vaccine. Trial participants were enrolled by age into 18-55, 56-69 and 70-plus year subgroups, with roughly 160, 29 and 62 TCR-sequenced participants respectively.

CDR1 LGHDT and CDR2 YNNKEL were looked up in the germline V gene (reference sequence). The cysteine opens and the phenylalanine closes a CDR3 of 15 amino acids. Left in the record is the CDR3 DNA by itself, 45 bases read in frame from the first base. V is pruned by 4 bases and J by 4 bases, leaving 4 bases of the junction without a gene match. The CDR3 regions of human TCRbeta chains were subjected to immunosequencing. On the authors' methods: TCRs in the repertoires were compared against a reference library of SARS-CoV-2-specific TCRs that had been generated with the MIRA antigen-specificity platform. Breadth was defined as the fraction of unique TCRs that were SARS-CoV-2-associated. Depth was defined as the fraction of total T cells that were SARS-CoV-2-associated. Using the MIRA data, every spike-specific TCR was mapped to the spike region that the TCR reacted to and assigned to either a CD4 or a CD8 class. Log10-transformed breadth and depth values were compared by one-way ANOVA with Sidak's multiple comparisons tests. TCRdb stores this immuneACCESS table with in-frame sequences only. Part of the clones is absent; in the studies checked, under half of the shortfall reflects unresolved V genes, and no reason is known for the rest. That table is the source of V, J and clone size, and D and trimming were worked out from the DNA. The sample contains about 140,000 clones, roughly nine tenths of them found a single time. Together, the top ten hold roughly 7.5% of the sample.

Study-level results and caveats: Conclusions about previously exposed vaccinees are limited because only a handful of AZD1222 recipients were SARS-CoV-2 seropositive at baseline. Nearly half of unique spike-specific TCRs reportedly recognized epitopes outside regions mutated in the B.1.351 and B.1.1.7 variants. The whole spike protein was spanned by vaccine-associated CD4 TCRs, and dominant responses were seen in regions 160-218 and 743-854. Because no samples from the day 14 peak response were available, repertoires could be characterized only after the peak T cell response. Participants were mostly white British, with more females than males. The authors suggested clonal diversity may have been underestimated. After two AZD1222 doses, spike-specific TCR breadth and depth were significantly higher than at day 0 and than in MenACWY recipients. In the small 56-69-year group, the increase in depth fell short of significance, most likely because of low power.

Explained via the paper, the time point label denotes: about 28 days (+/-7) after the second vaccine dose. The sample's treatment or condition label is to be understood as: meningococcal conjugate vaccine given as trial control. Samples from vaccinated people were obtained from the UK trials COV001 and COV002, which included a single-blind randomized controlled phase 2/3 trial of AZD1222 (ChAdOx1 nCoV-19) in healthy adults. Trial participant PBMC samples were collected at day 0 and day 28 after the second dose for TCRbeta chain sequencing. The specimen was peripheral blood, collected 28 days after the second dose of the MenACWY control vaccine. The sequence was obtained from an adult who received the MenACWY meningococcal vaccine as a control. The chain was built from TRBV3-1 (or the pseudogene TRBV3-2) and TRBJ1-6, and 7 bases in between align with TRBD1. The CDR3 region: CASSLGTVYNSPLHF. Here is the DNA: TGTGCCAGCAGCCTCGGGACAGTTTATAATTCACCCCTCCACTTT.